Following are 21 T cell receptor beta chains from one sample sequenced in a study of T cells in Graves' hyperthyroidism and ophthalmopathy. RNA transcripts gave rise to amplified TCR beta CDR3 regions. First-round RT-PCR with HTBI primers amplified the TCR CDR3 region. TCRdb passed the multiplex PCR reads through MiXCR, listing each CDR3 protein once. The repertoire holds approximately 400,000 distinct CDR3 sequences, with 15% to 17% as singletons. Sequenced sample: blood. The receptor source for this set is a woman between 18 and 30 years old with Graves' hyperthyroidism.

The chain has TRBV12-3 or TRBV12-4 and TRBJ2-1, with 10 bases aligning to TRBD2. The CDR3 has 16 amino acids. The V gene end was trimmed by 5 bases and the J gene end by 4 bases; junction bases not matched to a gene: 8. DNA for the CDR3: TGTGCCAGCAGTCTCCTAGCGGGAGCCACTTACAATGAGCAGTTCTTC. Its protein is CASSLLAGATYNEQFF.

V gene TRBV11-2 combines with J gene TRBJ1-1; D is uncertain. This CDR3 has 12 residues. Trimming removed 7 bases from V and 6 bases from J, with 12 bases in between. Germline lookup yields CDR1 SGHAT and CDR2 FQNNGV. In DNA, the CDR3 is TGTGCCAGCACATCTACGGCCGCTGAAGCTTTCTTT. The encoded protein is CASTSTAAEAFF.

Only a few counts were recorded for this clonotype. CDR3 bases: TGTGCCAGCCTCGGCCAGGGGTCCCCCAGGGAGCAGTACTTC. It encodes CASLGQGSPREQYF. The V and J genes are TRBV28 and TRBJ2-7; tentative D call: TRBD1 (6 bases). Trimming shortened V by 8 bases and J by 7 bases, and 21 bases separated the two germline ends. The CDR3 has 14 residues. Germline values: CDR1 MDHEN, CDR2 SYDVKM.

V usage is TRBV2 and J usage is TRBJ2-6; unclear D gene. Looked up from germline, CDR1 is SNHLY and CDR2 is FYNNEI. Trimming cost V 8 bases and J 2 bases, with 10 bases left between them. CDR3 length: 14 amino acids. The CDR3 DNA is TGTGCCAGCTTCCGAGTTCCTGGGGCCAACGTCCTGACTTTC. Residues: CASFRVPGANVLTF.

This clonotype was found many times. The chain uses TRBV28 and TRBJ2-7; 10 bases fit TRBD1. Germline CDR1 MDHEN, CDR2 SYDVKM. The CDR3 length is 14 residues. Losses at the gene ends were 5 bases for V and 6 bases for J; bases not matched to a gene: 7. The CDR3: CASSIRQGAGEQYF. In DNA, the CDR3 is TGTGCCAGCAGTATAAGACAGGGGGCGGGCGAGCAGTACTTC.

This clonotype appeared a few times. The chain joins TRBV29-1 to TRBJ1-3; D gene uncertain. Germline CDR1 reads SQVTM; CDR2 reads ANQGSEA. CDR3 length equals 14 residues. V lost 1 base, J lost 6 bases, and 13 bases lay in between. The CDR3 DNA reads as TGCAGCGTTGAAGTCTCTAGAGTCGCAAACACCATATATTTT. The encoded protein is CSVEVSRVANTIYF.

The rearrangement links TRBV10-3 to TRBJ1-2; D is perhaps TRBD1 (5 bases). V lost 6 bases and J 3 bases, leaving 8 bases between the germline ends. The CDR3 contains 12 residues. CDR1 is ENHRY, CDR2 SYGVKD, per germline. The CDR3 here is CAIRGLYYGYTF. The DNA of the CDR3 is TGTGCCATCAGGGGACTGTACTATGGCTACACCTTC.

On this clonotype itself: A clone one base away is much larger, so this may be a read error. The V call is TRBV12-3 or TRBV12-4, the J call TRBJ2-1, with a weak D call TRBD1 (6 bases). V shed 8 bases and J shed 9 bases, with 20 bases lying between them. This CDR3 region has 14 residues. The DNA of the CDR3 is TGTGCCAGCGTTATAGCAGGGGTTCGCAGTGAGCAGTTCTTC. This codes for CASVIAGVRSEQFF.

There are many counts of this clonotype. This sequence joins TRBV7-2 and TRBJ2-1; 7 bases are shared with TRBD2. The V gene end was trimmed by 1 base and the J gene end by 9 bases; junction bases not matched to a gene: 3. The CDR3 contains 13 residues. Per the germline V gene, CDR1 is SGHTA and CDR2 is FQGNSA. The CDR3 DNA reads as TGTGCCAGCAGCTTAGGGTGGGGGGGTGAGCAGTTCTTC. Translating it yields CASSLGWGGEQFF.

There are many counts of this clonotype. The chain links TRBV7-9 to TRBJ2-1; maybe TRBD2 (6 bases). This CDR3 is 14 amino acids long. Trimming left V 5 bases short and J 5 bases short, with 13 bases between. Germline CDR1 reads SEHNR; CDR2 reads FQNEAQ (reference sequence). As DNA, the CDR3 is TGTGCCAGCAGCGTTAGCGGATCGGACAATGAGCAGTTCTTC. This translates into CASSVSGSDNEQFF. Complete variable domain (other parts from reference TRBV7-9 and TRBJ2-1): DTGVSQNPRHKITKRGQNVTFRCDPISEHNRLYWYRQTLGQGPEFLTYFQNEAQLEKSRLLSDRFSAERPKGSFSTLEIQRTEQGDSAMYLCASSVSGSDNEQFFGPGTRLTVL.

The chain links TRBV3-1 to TRBJ1-4, with a weak D call TRBD1 (6 bases). This CDR3 is 14 amino acids long. V lost 1 base, J lost 7 bases, and 10 bases lay in between. Germline V gene data show CDR1 as LGHDT and CDR2 as YNNKEL (reference sequence). For the CDR3, the DNA is TGTGCCAGCAGCCAAGGCCTAGGGGGTGAAAAACTGTTTTTT. Protein product: CASSQGLGGEKLFF. The whole variable domain, remainder taken from reference TRBV3-1 and TRBJ1-4, is DTAVSQTPKYLVTQMGNDKSIKCEQNLGHDTMYWYKQDSKKFLKIMFSYNNKELIINETVPNRFSPKSPDKAHLNLHINSLELGDSAVYFCASSQGLGGEKLFFGSGTQLSVL.

This clonotype was seen ten or more times. The chain uses TRBV20-1 and TRBJ1-1, with 7 bases aligning to TRBD1. Germline V gives CDR1 DFQATT, CDR2 SNEGSKA (reference sequence). Trimming took 0 bases from V and 5 from J; bases not matched to a gene: 3. This CDR3 has 13 residues. For the CDR3, the DNA is TGCAGTGCTAGAGATACAGGGGAGACTGAAGCTTTCTTT. Residues: CSARDTGETEAFF.

This clonotype was recorded many times. V gene TRBV28 combines with J gene TRBJ2-3; D gene unclear. CDR3 size: 16 residues. V was clipped by 3 bases and J by 2 bases, with 15 bases between them. Germline V CDR1 and CDR2: MDHEN, SYDVKM. CDR3 residues: CASSLVSGFDTDTQYF. The CDR3 DNA sequence: TGTGCCAGCAGTTTGGTCTCTGGTTTCGACACAGATACGCAGTATTTT.

This clonotype was recorded at least ten times. The V gene is TRBV20-1, the J gene TRBJ1-2, with 8 bases matching TRBD1. The V gene's germline CDR1 is DFQATT and CDR2 SNEGSKA (reference sequence). The CDR3 loop spans 16 amino acids. The V and J ends lost 4 bases and 4 bases, in that order; junction bases with no gene match: 14. The CDR3 region is CSATTSGDRRPYGYTF. The CDR3 coding sequence is TGCAGTGCTACCACCAGCGGGGACAGGCGCCCCTATGGCTACACCTTC.

There are many counts of this clonotype. The chain joins TRBV11-3 to TRBJ2-5; D gene ambiguous. Germline CDR1 is SGHNT and CDR2 is YENEEA. With 2 bases removed from V and 5 bases from J, the gap between germline ends came to 6 bases. This CDR3 contains 12 residues. The CDR3 sequence: CASSLYGETQYF. The CDR3 region has the DNA TGTGCCAGCAGCTTATATGGCGAGACCCAGTACTTC.

In the case of this clonotype: The junction does not match germline at one end; this may be a read error. The V call is TRBV6-1, the J call TRBJ2-1; D may be TRBD2 (5 bases). This CDR3 comprises 15 residues. Looked up from germline, CDR1 is MNHNS and CDR2 is SASEGT. The CDR3 nucleotides read TGTGCCAGCAGTGAAGCGTGGAGGTCCTACGATGAGCAGTTCTTC. Its protein product is CASSEAWRSYDEQFF.

Turning to this clonotype: A clone one base away is much larger, so this may be a read error. J is TRBJ2-1 and V is TRBV2; D may be TRBD2 (5 bases). Germline V CDR1 and CDR2: SNHLY, FYNNEI. The CDR3 totals 15 residues. Written as DNA, the CDR3 is TGTGCCAGCAGTGATGAGGGCAGCTCCTACAATAAGCAGTTCTTC. Translated, it gives CASSDEGSSYNKQFF.

This clonotype appeared a few times. This chain joins TRBV20-1 and TRBJ2-3; D might be TRBD1 (6 bases). V was clipped by 3 bases and J by 2 bases, with 15 bases between them. CDR3 size: 15 residues. The V gene's germline CDR1 is DFQATT and CDR2 SNEGSKA (reference sequence). Written as DNA, the CDR3 is TGCAGTGCTAGCGGAGGCAGGGGAGACACAGATACGCAGTATTTT. Protein product: CSASGGRGDTDTQYF.

This clonotype was counted ten times or more. This chain uses TRBV7-9 with TRBJ2-1, with 9 bases that match TRBD1. Looked up from germline, CDR1 is SEHNR and CDR2 is FQNEAQ (reference sequence). The CDR3 is 15 residues long. V shed 7 bases and J 6 bases; nucleotides not matched to a gene: 10. The CDR3 DNA follows: TGTGCCAGCACCCCCGGACAGGGGCTATCCAATGAGCAGTTCTTC. Its translation is CASTPGQGLSNEQFF.

Only a few counts were recorded for this clonotype. The chain combines TRBV15 with TRBJ2-7, with D possibly being TRBD1 (5 bases). V was trimmed by 2 bases and J by 3 bases, leaving 20 bases between them. CDR1 and CDR2 from the germline V gene are LNHNV and YYDKDF (reference sequence). CDR3 length: 17 residues. The CDR3 region has the DNA TGTGCCACCAGCAGACTCGGTAGGGGTTCGGAGAGCTACGAGCAGTACTTC. Its translation: CATSRLGRGSESYEQYF.

A remark on this clonotype: One end of the junction fails to match germline, which may point to a read error. The chain has TRBV3-1 and TRBJ1-1, with D tentatively TRBD1 (5 bases). The CDR3 length is 17 residues. Germline values: CDR1 LGHDT, CDR2 YNNKEL (reference sequence). CDR3 sequence (DNA): TGTGCCAGCAGCCAAAAGAATTTGGGACTGAAGAACGCTGAAGCTTTCTTT. Translating gives CASSQKNLGLKNAEAFF.